This T cell receptor (beta chain) was documented in a study of T cells after yellow fever vaccination. The CDR3 consists of 14 residues. Per germline, CDR1 SGHDN and CDR2 FVKESK. Via MiXCR, TCRdb re-called the 5' RACE reads, giving one row per CDR3 protein. The table records 450,000 to 600,000 distinct CDR3 sequences, around a sixth of them present only once. General study findings and limits: Weaker overall was a secondary response that nonetheless peaked faster, on day 5 versus 15.

This clonotype was seen a few times. Its antigen is unknown. The junction and the germline gene differ at one end; a read error may be behind it. This clonotype was sampled from a man between 18 and 29 years old who received the YFV17D yellow fever vaccine. The specimen was PBMCs, collected around 5 days after the first yellow fever vaccination. V and J are TRBV14 and TRBJ2-1; D remains unclear. CDR3 protein: CASSQKQTGNVQFF. As DNA, the CDR3 is TGTGCCAGCAGCCAAAAACAGACTGGCAATGTGCAGTTCTTC.